One and the same sample provided the 28 T cell receptor beta chains below, sequenced in a study of T-cell memory formation after mild COVID-19. TCRdb analysed the 5' RACE reads with MiXCR anew, one entry per CDR3 protein. The sample lists approximately 400,000 distinct CDR3 sequences; more than 20% were seen once. The sequencing sample was made of PBMCs or a T cell subset sorted from them (not recorded which). These receptors came from an adult woman who had mild COVID-19 (a few samples of this study predate the infection). Cell type and time point are not known.

The rearrangement joins TRBV7-2 to TRBJ1-2; D is unresolved. This CDR3 is 13 amino acids long. Deletions cut 5 bases from V and 3 bases from J, with 10 bases between. CDR1 and CDR2 from the germline V gene are SGHTA and FQGNSA. The CDR3 coding sequence is TGTGCCAGCAGCAACATCGGGCACTATGGCTACACCTTC. Translating gives CASSNIGHYGYTF.

The genes are TRBV3-1 and TRBJ2-7; TRBD2 agrees at 13 bases. V gave up 4 bases and J gave up 7 bases; unmatched junction bases: 10. Germline V gene data show CDR1 as LGHDT and CDR2 as YNNKEL (reference sequence). This CDR3 contains 16 residues. CDR3 sequence reads: CASSPPLAGGPREQYF. The CDR3 nucleotides read TGTGCCAGCAGCCCTCCACTAGCGGGAGGGCCTAGAGAGCAGTACTTC.

The V call is TRBV5-6, the J call TRBJ2-5; D perhaps matches TRBD1 (6 bases). Trimming pared 1 base from V and 4 bases from J, leaving 14 bases between. CDR1 is SGHDT and CDR2 is YYEEEE in the germline V gene. The CDR3 contains 15 residues. CDR3 loop: CASSLWQGRRETQYF. CDR3 sequence (DNA): TGTGCCAGCAGCTTGTGGCAGGGGCGTCGAGAGACCCAGTACTTC.

This clonotype was found a few times. V and J are TRBV12-3 or TRBV12-4 and TRBJ2-7; the D is unclear. The germline V and J ends were trimmed by 3 bases and 7 bases, with 10 bases remaining between them. The CDR3 spans 12 residues. Here the CDR3 DNA reads TGTGCCAGCAGTTTCGGACCCTGGGAGCAGTACTTC. The encoded protein is CASSFGPWEQYF.

V and J are TRBV2 and TRBJ2-3; D unclear. The CDR3 totals 14 residues. With 7 bases removed from V and 2 bases from J, the gap between germline ends came to 13 bases. Germline CDR1 and CDR2: SNHLY and FYNNEI. The CDR3 sequence is CASKGPRVTDTQYF. CDR3 sequence (DNA): TGTGCCAGCAAAGGCCCACGAGTCACAGATACGCAGTATTTT.

V and J are TRBV7-9 and TRBJ2-7; TRBD1 aligns across 7 bases. Germline CDR1 SEHNR, CDR2 FQNEAQ (reference sequence). V gave up 6 bases and J gave up 2 bases; unmatched junction bases: 7. This CDR3 comprises 14 residues. The CDR3 DNA is TGTGCCAGCAGATCGGGACAGCCACCCTACGAGCAGTACTTC. Translating gives CASRSGQPPYEQYF.

V usage is TRBV5-1 and J usage is TRBJ2-2, with D unclear. V was pared by 4 bases and J by 0 bases, with 10 bases between. Per germline, CDR1 SGHRS and CDR2 YFSETQ. The CDR3 is 15 amino acids. The CDR3 loop reads CASSPPEANTGELFF. The CDR3 region has the DNA TGCGCCAGCAGCCCTCCAGAGGCGAACACCGGGGAGCTGTTTTTT.

The rearrangement joins TRBV13 to TRBJ2-2; D gene unclear. CDR3 length: 13 amino acids. Germline V gives CDR1 PRHDT, CDR2 FYEKMQ (reference sequence). Between the trimmed V and J ends, which lost 2 bases and 7 bases, there was a span of 8 bases. The CDR3 protein is CASSLRGIGELFF. The CDR3 coding sequence is TGTGCCAGCAGCTTAAGAGGCATCGGGGAGCTGTTTTTT. Full variable domain (outside the CDR3, taken from reference TRBV13 and TRBJ2-2): AAGVIQSPRHLIKEKRETATLKCYPIPRHDTVYWYQQGPGQDPQFLISFYEKMQSDKGSIPDRFSAQQFSDYHSELNMSSLELGDSALYFCASSLRGIGELFFGEGSRLTVL.

The gene calls are TRBV27 and TRBJ2-7, with D uncertain. Per the germline V gene, CDR1 is MNHEY and CDR2 is SMNVEV (reference sequence). This CDR3 spans 14 amino acids. V lost 7 bases and J 4 bases, leaving 17 bases between the germline ends. The CDR3 bases are TGTGCCAGCACCCCCCACAGCGCCTCATACGAGCAGTACTTC. This translates into CASTPHSASYEQYF.

The chain has TRBV6-2 or TRBV6-3 and TRBJ2-7; a possible D gene is TRBD1 (5 bases). The CDR3 extends over 13 amino acids. Germline CDR1 is MNHEY and CDR2 is SVGEGT. Trimming took off 4 bases at V and 2 bases at J, with 9 bases between the two ends. As DNA, the CDR3 is TGTGCCAGCAGTTCAGGGCCCCCCTACGAGCAGTACTTC. This codes for CASSSGPPYEQYF.

The chain has TRBV6-5 and TRBJ2-3; the D gene could be TRBD1 or TRBD2 (6 bases each). The CDR3 length is 15 residues. The germline gives CDR1 MNHEY, CDR2 SVGAGI. V lost 3 bases to trimming and J lost 3 bases, with 13 bases between them. The CDR3 reads CASSYDGGLTDTQYF. In DNA form, the CDR3 reads TGTGCCAGCAGTTATGACGGGGGCCTGACAGATACGCAGTATTTT.

The chain recombines TRBV2 with TRBJ2-2; D ambiguous. The CDR3 runs to 13 residues. The germline gives CDR1 SNHLY, CDR2 FYNNEI. Trimming left V 8 bases short and J 6 bases short, with 13 bases between. The CDR3 is CASHSTVAGELFF. Here the CDR3 DNA reads TGTGCCAGCCACAGCACGGTAGCCGGGGAGCTGTTTTTT.

This clonotype was found a few times. V is TRBV14 and J is TRBJ2-6; no clear D. Germline V CDR1 and CDR2: SGHDN, FVKESK. The ends were cut back, 1 base at V and 0 bases at J, with 10 bases in the middle. The CDR3 loop spans 17 amino acids. The CDR3: CASSQGLTDSGANVLTF. CDR3 bases: TGTGCCAGCAGCCAAGGGCTGACGGACTCTGGGGCCAACGTCCTGACTTTC.

Only a few counts were recorded for this clonotype. The V call is TRBV5-6, the J call TRBJ1-5, with a weak D call TRBD1 (5 bases). The CDR3 spans 15 residues. V lost 5 bases and J 1 base, leaving 13 bases between the germline ends. In germline, CDR1 is SGHDT, CDR2 YYEEEE. CDR3 nucleotide sequence: TGTGCCAGCAGGAGGGGATCCGGCAGCAATCAGCCCCAGCATTTT. It specifies CASRRGSGSNQPQHF. The whole variable domain, filled in from reference TRBV5-6 and TRBJ1-5, reads DAGVTQSPTHLIKTRGQQVTLRCSPKSGHDTVSWYQQALGQGPQFIFQYYEEEERQRGNFPDRFSGHQFPNYSSELNVNALLLGDSALYLCASRRGSGSNQPQHFGDGTRLSIL.

This clonotype was picked up a small number of times. This chain links TRBV2 with TRBJ1-4, with TRBD1 matching over 7 bases. V lost 6 bases to trimming and J lost 4 bases; unmatched junction nucleotides: 5. CDR3 size: 14 residues. The germline V gene encodes CDR1 SNHLY and CDR2 FYNNEI. The CDR3 bases are TGTGCCAGCAGGAAGGGACAGCGTAATGAAAAACTGTTTTTT. Translation gives CASRKGQRNEKLFF.

This clonotype has a handful of counts. The chain has TRBV12-3 or TRBV12-4 and TRBJ2-2; TRBD1 matches 10 bases. V trimming: 8 bases; J trimming: 2 bases; junction bases outside the gene matches: 2. This CDR3 is 14 amino acids long. CDR3 residues: CASRDRGNTGELFF. In DNA, the CDR3 is TGTGCCAGCCGGGACAGGGGAAACACCGGGGAGCTGTTTTTT.

V gene TRBV12-3 or TRBV12-4 combines with J gene TRBJ1-2, with D possibly being TRBD1 (6 bases). Trimming left V 1 base short and J 8 bases short, with 11 bases between. This CDR3 spans 13 amino acids. CDR3 sequence: CASSLGRGGGYTF. The CDR3 region has the DNA TGTGCCAGCAGTTTAGGCAGGGGAGGAGGCTACACCTTC.

This chain uses TRBV3-1 with TRBJ1-1; D is uncertain. The germline V gene has CDR1 LGHDT and CDR2 YNNKEL (reference sequence). Deletions cut 3 bases from V and 2 bases from J, with 13 bases between. The CDR3 is 15 amino acids. For the CDR3, the DNA is TGTGCCAGCAGCCATCGCGGCAGACACAACACTGAAGCTTTCTTT. It specifies CASSHRGRHNTEAFF.

This clonotype has only a few counts. V is TRBV5-6 and J is TRBJ2-7; D is possibly TRBD1 (6 bases). V lost 0 bases to trimming and J lost 7 bases, with 23 bases between them. The CDR3 totals 17 residues. Germline V gene sequence: CDR1 SGHDT, CDR2 YYEEEE. DNA for the CDR3: TGTGCCAGCAGCTTGGGCGGGTGGGGCGGACAGTGGTGGGAGCAGTACTTC. Protein product: CASSLGGWGGQWWEQYF.

This clonotype has more than one count but fewer than ten. This chain links TRBV12-3 or TRBV12-4 with TRBJ2-5; D might be TRBD1 (6 bases). V lost 5 bases, J lost 0 bases, and 10 bases lay in between. This CDR3 contains 14 residues. CDR3 bases: TGTGCCAGCAGTGTCTCAGGGGACCAAGAGACCCAGTACTTC. Residues: CASSVSGDQETQYF.

This chain joins TRBV7-9 and TRBJ1-2; D is unresolved. Germline CDR1 SEHNR, CDR2 FQNEAQ (reference sequence). CDR3 size: 15 residues. The V gene lost 0 bases and the J gene lost 0 bases, with 8 bases spanning the gap. CDR3 sequence (DNA): TGTGCCAGCAGCTTAGCACAGCGATCTAACTATGGCTACACCTTC. It codes for CASSLAQRSNYGYTF.

CDR3 nucleotides: TGTGCCAGCAGTTACTCGAAACGGACAGGTGATCAGCCCCAGCATTTT. Its protein is CASSYSKRTGDQPQHF. The V gene is TRBV6-2 or TRBV6-3, the J gene TRBJ1-5, with 7 nucleotides matching TRBD1. V shed 0 bases, J shed 5 bases, and the junction held 7 bases outside the gene matches. The CDR3 covers 16 residues. The germline CDR1 and CDR2 sequences are MNHEY and SVGEGT.

Only a few counts were recorded for this clonotype. This chain joins TRBV5-5 and TRBJ1-6; D is unclear. V gave up 4 bases and J gave up 7 bases, with 15 bases separating them. The CDR3 extends over 15 amino acids. Germline V CDR1 and CDR2: SGHKS, YYEKEE (reference sequence). The CDR3: CASSPELGANSPLHF. The CDR3, as DNA: TGTGCCAGCAGCCCAGAACTGGGAGCGAATTCACCCCTCCACTTT.

This chain uses TRBV11-2 with TRBJ2-1; 10 bases fit TRBD2. CDR1 and CDR2 (germline): SGHAT, FQNNGV. Trimming cost V 1 base and J 5 bases; bases outside gene matches: 17. The CDR3 spans 20 residues. Here the CDR3 reads CASSLVVSGGILHFNNEQFF. Here the CDR3 DNA reads TGTGCCAGCAGCTTAGTTGTTAGCGGGGGGATTCTCCACTTTAACAATGAGCAGTTCTTC.

This clonotype was seen only a few times. The CDR3 nucleotides are TGTGCCAGCAGCGTAGTGCCAGGGGACCTCTACGAGCAGTACTTC. Its protein product is CASSVVPGDLYEQYF. The chain couples TRBV9 to TRBJ2-7; TRBD1 might be the D (6 bases). Trimming pared 0 bases from V and 3 bases from J, leaving 13 bases between. Germline assignment: CDR1 SGDLS and CDR2 YYNGEE. This CDR3 is 15 amino acids long.

V usage is TRBV27 and J usage is TRBJ2-2, with 10 positions matching TRBD2. Germline trimming cut 2 bases from V and 5 bases from J; bases unmatched to any gene: 5. The CDR3 totals 16 residues. Germline loops: CDR1 MNHEY, CDR2 SMNVEV (reference sequence). This CDR3 is CASSLPLSGGTGELFF. The CDR3 DNA reads TGTGCCAGCAGTTTACCTCTTAGCGGGGGGACCGGGGAGCTGTTTTTT.

This clonotype has only a few counts. This chain links TRBV2 with TRBJ1-1; no clear D gene. This CDR3 contains 11 residues. Deletions cut 1 base from V and 8 bases from J, with 5 bases between. Germline V gives CDR1 SNHLY, CDR2 FYNNEI. CDR3 sequence reads: CASSEGYEAFF. CDR3 bases: TGTGCCAGCAGTGAAGGTTACGAAGCTTTCTTT.

The chain has TRBV12-3 or TRBV12-4 and TRBJ2-5; D ambiguous. The ends were cut back, 7 bases at V and 7 bases at J, with 22 bases in the middle. CDR3 length: 15 residues. The CDR3 loop is CASTMLGMARMTQYF. DNA for the CDR3: TGTGCCAGCACCATGTTGGGCATGGCCCGGATGACCCAGTACTTC.